These T cell receptor beta chains were read from a single sample in a study of blood T cells in healthy people across ages. TCRdb itself ran the 5' RACE reads through MiXCR, one entry per CDR3 protein. The sample includes around 500,000 distinct CDR3 sequences, roughly a quarter of them seen just once. This same sample was also part of a study on T cells of mothers and their children.

The sequenced sample consisted of blood. Receptor source: a boy between 2 and 15 years old in good health. Both conserved end residues are part of each CDR3. D genes are given only for firm matches. Clone size is not always given. Where it is, it says once, few, many or a class for expanded clones.

j_call,clone_size,d_call,v_call,cdr3_nt,cdr3_aa
TRBJ2-2,.,.,TRBV6-6,TGTGCCAGCATGGGGACCGGGGAGCTGTTTTTT,CASMGTGELFF
TRBJ2-3,.,.,TRBV10-2,TGCGCCAGCAGTCCCCCGGACATATCAGATACGCAGTATTTT,CASSPPDISDTQYF
TRBJ2-1,.,.,TRBV11-1,TGTGCCAGCAGCTCCCCTCCCTACAATGAGCAGTTCTTC,CASSSPPYNEQFF
TRBJ2-7,many,.,TRBV12-3/TRBV12-4,TGTGCCAGCAGCCTAGGGACCTCCTACGAGCAGTACTTC,CASSLGTSYEQYF
TRBJ2-3,.,TRBD2,TRBV12-3/TRBV12-4,TGTGCCAGCAGTCCCCAGGCTAGCGGGGGCGCAGATACGGAATATTTT,CASSPQASGGADTEYF
TRBJ2-1,.,.,TRBV7-3,TGTGCCAGCAGCTCCGGGGGTTTCGGGTACAATGAGCAGTTCTTC,CASSSGGFGYNEQFF
TRBJ1-5,many,.,TRBV20-1,TGCAGCTCCCTTAGGGATACGCCCCAGCATTTT,CSSLRDTPQHF
TRBJ2-3,few,TRBD2,TRBV11-3,TGTGCCAGCAGCCACAGACTAGCGGGGGGGCCCGGAGATACGCAGTATTTT,CASSHRLAGGPGDTQYF
TRBJ1-3,once,.,TRBV20-1,TGCAGTGCTAGTGGTGGTTCTGGAAGCACCATATATTTT,CSASGGSGSTIYF
TRBJ2-1,.,.,TRBV29-1,TGCAGCGCCAATACAGGGAGAAGCTACAATGAGCAGTTCTTC,CSANTGRSYNEQFF
TRBJ1-6,few,.,TRBV19,TGTGCCACAGGGTTGGCAGAGAATTCACCCCTCCACTTT,CATGLAENSPLHF
TRBJ2-7,few,TRBD2,TRBV2,TGTGCCAGCCAGGAAGGGGCTAGCGGCTCCTACGAGCAGTACTTC,CASQEGASGSYEQYF
TRBJ1-5,few,TRBD1,TRBV12-3/TRBV12-4,TGTGCCAGCAGTTTCATTTATCAGCAGGGGGCTTTGAATCAGCCCCAGCATTTT,CASSFIYQQGALNQPQHF
TRBJ2-3,few,TRBD2,TRBV29-1,TGCAGCGTTGAGGGACTAGCGGGGGGGCCCACAGATACGCAGTATTTT,CSVEGLAGGPTDTQYF
TRBJ2-1,.,.,TRBV29-1,TGCAGCGTTGGGGGGCACTCCTACAATGAGCAGTTCTTC,CSVGGHSYNEQFF
TRBJ1-1,.,.,TRBV3-1,TGTGCCAGCAGCCAAGAAGGGACACTGAACACTGAAGCTTTCTTT,CASSQEGTLNTEAFF